The source of this T cell receptor (beta chain) is a study of T cell responses to AZD1222 COVID-19 vaccine. The CDR3 is 16 residues long. CDR1 and CDR2 from the germline V gene are SGHRS and YFSETQ. Trimming cost V 1 base and J 4 bases; bases outside gene matches: 8. TCRdb keeps only in-frame clones here, not all; method: immunoSEQ multiplex PCR. The repertoire holds approximately 92,000 clones, with 85% to 90% as singletons. This clonotype was sampled from an adult in good health. Sample: peripheral blood, taken on day 0 of AZD1222 vaccination. This chain links TRBV5-1 with TRBJ1-2; 9 bases are a match to TRBD1. The CDR3 protein is CASSLFGTGRIYGYTF. Written as DNA, the CDR3 is TGCGCCAGCAGCTTGTTCGGGACAGGGCGGATCTATGGCTACACCTTC. The full variable domain, with the rest looked up from reference TRBV5-1 and TRBJ1-2, is KAGVTQTPRYLIKTRGQQVTLSCSPISGHRSVSWYQQTPGQGLQFLFEYFSETQRNKGNFPGRFSGRQFSNSRSEMNVSTLELGDSALYLCASSLFGTGRIYGYTFGSGTRLTVV.